This TCR beta chain was observed in a study of T cells in localized non-small cell lung cancer. There are 14 residues in the CDR3. Germline V gene sequence: CDR1 LNHDA, CDR2 SQIVND (reference sequence). The V and J ends lost 5 bases and 4 bases respectively, with 14 bases between them. Assay: immunoSEQ multiplex PCR; the TCRdb copy retains only in-frame clones and omits some. The sample lists around 33,000 clones, around nine tenths occurring once. The chain couples TRBV19 to TRBJ2-5, with D maybe TRBD2 (6 bases). Material: peripheral blood, obtained before any cancer treatment. The receptor was derived from a woman aged 35 to 75 with stage I lung adenocarcinoma. As DNA, the CDR3 is TGTGCCAGTAGTCCCCGGGGGAGACGAGAGACCCAGTACTTC. Translation: CASSPRGRRETQYF.